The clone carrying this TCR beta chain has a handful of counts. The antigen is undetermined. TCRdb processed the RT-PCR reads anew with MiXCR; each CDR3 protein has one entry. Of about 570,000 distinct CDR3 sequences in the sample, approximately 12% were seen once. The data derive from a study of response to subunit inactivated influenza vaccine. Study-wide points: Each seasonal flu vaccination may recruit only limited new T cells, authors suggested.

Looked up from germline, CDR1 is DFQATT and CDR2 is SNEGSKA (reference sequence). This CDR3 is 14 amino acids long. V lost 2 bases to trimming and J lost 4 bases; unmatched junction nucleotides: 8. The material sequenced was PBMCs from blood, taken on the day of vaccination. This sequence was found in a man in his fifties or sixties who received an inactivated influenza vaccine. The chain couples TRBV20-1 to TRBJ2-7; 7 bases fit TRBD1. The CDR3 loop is CSARNDRARYEQYF. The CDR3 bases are TGCAGTGCTAGAAATGACAGGGCTAGGTACGAGCAGTACTTC.